This T cell receptor beta chain comes out of a study of cytomegalovirus exposure and HLA in healthy donors. The wider study: Prior work identified roughly 120 million unique TCR beta sequences in roughly 190 million T cells.

A multiplex PCR was run with 60 Vbeta primers and 13 Jbeta primers. Profiled with immunoSEQ multiplex PCR; TCRdb holds only in-frame clones, not every one. The repertoire includes over 150,000 clones, roughly 79% of them detected once, and roughly 2.8% sits in the top ten. The study's findings and limits: After further analysis at a later stage, roughly 16,000 TCR beta sequences were associated with HLA alleles at 0.05 false discovery rate. A prior analysis recorded that most TCR beta V segments were productive about 87% or about 30% of the time.

The length of the CDR3 is 15 residues. V trimming: 3 bases; J trimming: 10 bases; junction bases outside the gene matches: 13. Germline V gene lookup returns CDR1 SGHRS and CDR2 YFSETQ. Of note for this clone: What it binds is unknown.

What was sequenced was PBMCs. This clonotype was sampled from a male donor in good health and CMV-seronegative. The rearrangement uses TRBV5-1 and TRBJ1-1; 9 bases are a match to TRBD1. This CDR3 is CASSSRGQGGIGAFF. DNA of the CDR3: TGCGCCAGCAGCTCCCGGGGACAGGGCGGGATCGGAGCTTTCTTT.